In its sample, the clone carrying this TCR beta chain was seen a few times. Original processing notes: Cell counts per sample came from amplifying reference gene primers. Profiling relied on immunoSEQ multiplex PCR, and the TCRdb table lists in-frame clones only, not all of them. V and J calls and clone size follow that table, whereas D and trimming were derived from the DNA. The sample has approximately 260,000 clones; roughly 85% are singletons. This sample stems from a study of blood T cell repertoires in COVID-19. Overall study: Sites across the United States, Italy and Spain contributed samples from acute and convalescent COVID-19. T cells, B-cell-depleted T cells, or PBMCs supplied cDNA or gDNA.

The V and J ends lost 0 bases and 3 bases respectively, with 10 bases between them. The germline CDR1 and CDR2 sequences are SGHRS and YFSETQ. The CDR3 spans 15 residues. The V gene is TRBV5-1, the J gene TRBJ2-1; D ambiguous. The sequence was obtained from a man aged 60 to 75 who had recovered from COVID-19. Sequenced input: peripheral blood. In DNA, the CDR3 is TGCGCCAGCAGCTTGGGGAGAACCCTCTACAATGAGCAGTTCTTC. Translated, it gives CASSLGRTLYNEQFF.